These 27 T cell receptor beta chains share one sample of origin, sequenced in a study of regulatory T cells in long-lasting Graves disease. Time point indicated: newly diagnosed GD, antithyroid drugs for less than 3 months. From PBMCs, RNA was extracted and then used to make the TCR library. In building TCR beta libraries, iRepertoire HTBI primers were used together with Arm-PCR of CDR3 regions. TCRdb itself ran the multiplex PCR reads through MiXCR, one entry per CDR3 protein. Of over 350,000 distinct CDR3 sequences listed, 14% were seen once; the top ten hold approximately 17%. These data were also filed under a second study, of T cells in Graves' hyperthyroidism and ophthalmopathy.

The specimen comprised peripheral blood mononuclear cells (PBMCs), sampled at new diagnosis, from a patient treated with antithyroid drugs. These TCRs come from a woman aged 50 to 60 with Graves disease.

This clonotype was seen many times. CDR3 region: CASSQEAPTSLYEQYF. The CDR3 nucleotides read TGCGCCAGCAGCCAAGAGGCCCCGACGAGCTTGTACGAGCAGTACTTC. The chain links TRBV4-1 to TRBJ2-7; D is undetermined. The CDR3 is made up of 16 amino acids. The V gene's germline CDR1 is MGHRA and CDR2 YSYEKL. Trimming took 0 bases from V and 4 from J, leaving 16 bases between them.

At least ten counts were recorded for this clonotype. The chain carries TRBV7-2 and TRBJ1-5; D not certain. CDR1 is SGHTA and CDR2 is FQGNSA in the germline V gene. V lost 5 bases, J lost 2 bases, and 10 bases lay in between. CDR3 length equals 14 residues. The CDR3 region is CASSTRTGNQPQHF. The DNA for the CDR3 is TGTGCCAGCAGCACTCGGACGGGCAATCAGCCCCAGCATTTT.

This clonotype has ten or more counts. The genes are TRBV6-1 and TRBJ2-7; 10 nucleotides agree with TRBD2. Germline CDR1 MNHNS, CDR2 SASEGT. The CDR3 runs 14 residues. V lost 3 bases and J lost 3; bases outside the gene matches: 2. The CDR3 nucleotides read TGTGCCAGCAGTGAGACTAGCGGGCTCTACGAGCAGTACTTC. Its translation: CASSETSGLYEQYF.

This clonotype has a count of ten or more. This chain uses TRBV20-1 with TRBJ2-7; D not resolved. This CDR3 spans 13 amino acids. CDR1 is DFQATT, CDR2 SNEGSKA, per germline (reference sequence). Trimming took 1 base from V and 3 from J, leaving 10 bases between them. In DNA, the CDR3 is TGCAGTGCTAGAGCTGACCGAAACTACGAGCAGTACTTC. Protein: CSARADRNYEQYF.

The table lists this clonotype with a count of one. This chain connects TRBV11-2 to TRBJ1-6; TRBD1 might be the D (6 bases). The CDR3 sequence is 14 residues long. Germline CDR1 reads SGHAT; CDR2 reads FQNNGV. The V and J ends lost 5 bases and 7 bases respectively, with 12 bases between them. In DNA, the CDR3 is TGTGCCAGCAGCGTAACAGGGAGGAATTCACCCCTCCACTTT. It translates to CASSVTGRNSPLHF.

This clonotype has at least ten counts. The V gene is TRBV12-3 or TRBV12-4, the J gene TRBJ2-7, with 11 bases aligning to TRBD2. CDR3 size: 13 residues. Trimming at V came to 5 bases and at J to 4 bases, leaving 1 base not matched to a gene. The CDR3: CASSTSGSYEQYF. CDR3 nucleotides: TGTGCCAGCAGTACTAGCGGGAGTTACGAGCAGTACTTC.

This clonotype was seen only a few times. V and J are TRBV9 and TRBJ1-1; possibly TRBD1 for D (5 bases). The CDR3 consists of 14 residues. The germline gives CDR1 SGDLS, CDR2 YYNGEE. V gave up 4 bases and J gave up 6 bases, with 16 bases separating them. CDR3 sequence (DNA): TGTGCCAGCAGCTCCAGTGGGGGTCTGGCTGAAGCTTTCTTT. Amino acid sequence: CASSSSGGLAEAFF.

On this clonotype: This may be a read error: a much more frequent sequence differs by one nucleotide. This chain connects TRBV10-3 to TRBJ1-5, with a possible D match to TRBD1 (6 bases). The CDR3 spans 15 residues. The V gene lost 5 bases and the J gene lost 9 bases, with 20 bases spanning the gap. Germline V gene data show CDR1 as ENHRY and CDR2 as SYGVKD. The CDR3 DNA is TGTGCCATCAGTAATCCCGGGACACAGGGTGGGCCCCAGCATTTT. This gives the protein CAISNPGTQGGPQHF.

Concerning this clonotype itself: This may be a read error, as it is one base from a much larger clone. This chain links TRBV6-1 with TRBJ2-3, with 8 bases aligning to TRBD1. The V gene end was trimmed by 8 bases and the J gene end by 8 bases; junction bases not matched to a gene: 15. The CDR3 length is 15 residues. The V gene's germline CDR1 is MNHNS and CDR2 SASEGT. Written as DNA, the CDR3 is TGTGCCAGCTCCCCCTCCGGGACAGGTTCTAGTACGCAGTATTTT. This sequence encodes CASSPSGTGSSTQYF.

In its sample, this clonotype was seen many times. The rearrangement links TRBV6-1 to TRBJ1-5, with D perhaps TRBD1 (6 bases). V lost 2 bases and J lost 7, with 15 bases in between. CDR1 and CDR2 (germline): MNHNS, SASEGT. This CDR3 contains 15 residues. The chain's CDR3 is CASSESGGASQPQHF. In DNA, the CDR3 is TGTGCCAGCAGTGAAAGTGGGGGGGCAAGCCAGCCCCAGCATTTT.

The sample holds many counts of this clonotype. V usage is TRBV7-2 and J usage is TRBJ2-7; the D gene is possibly TRBD1 (5 bases). Germline loops: CDR1 SGHTA, CDR2 FQGNSA. V lost 1 base to trimming and J lost 11 bases, with 15 bases between them. This CDR3 comprises 13 residues. For the CDR3, the DNA is TGTGCCAGCAGCTTAGTAGGGGTAGACAGAGAGTACTTC. Translating gives CASSLVGVDREYF.

This clonotype was counted ten times or more. The chain carries TRBV7-2 and TRBJ2-3; 11 bases are a match to TRBD2. From germline, CDR1 is SGHTA and CDR2 FQGNSA. After removal of 5 bases from V and 4 bases from J, the junction contained 5 bases not matched to a gene. CDR3 length: 15 residues. The CDR3 DNA reads as TGTGCCAGCAGCGACACTAGCGGGAGCCCAGATACGCAGTATTTT. Translating it yields CASSDTSGSPDTQYF.

This clonotype was recorded at least ten times. The rearrangement links TRBV6-5 to TRBJ2-2; D is undetermined. This CDR3 has 15 residues. The V gene lost 1 base and the J gene lost 6 bases, with 12 bases spanning the gap. CDR1 is MNHEY and CDR2 is SVGAGI in the germline V gene. CDR3 amino acids: CASSYWASRPGELFF. The DNA of the CDR3 is TGTGCCAGCAGTTACTGGGCCTCAAGACCCGGGGAGCTGTTTTTT.

This clonotype was counted many times. The chain has TRBV28 and TRBJ2-7; 7 nucleotides align to TRBD2. The CDR3 has 15 residues. Germline values: CDR1 MDHEN, CDR2 SYDVKM. Trimming took 3 bases from V and 2 from J; bases not matched to a gene: 7. The CDR3 sequence: CASSFGRVPTYEQYF. In DNA form, the CDR3 reads TGTGCCAGCAGTTTTGGGAGGGTGCCCACCTACGAGCAGTACTTC.

A few counts support this clonotype. The chain links TRBV5-1 to TRBJ2-3; 10 bases are shared with TRBD2. The J segment lost 4 bases and the V segment lost 4 bases, leaving 3 bases of the junction unmatched. This CDR3 has 14 amino acids. The germline CDR1 and CDR2 sequences are SGHRS and YFSETQ. The CDR3 DNA reads TGCGCCAGCAGCAGCGGGAGGGACCCAGATACGCAGTATTTT. This sequence encodes CASSSGRDPDTQYF.

This clonotype has a count of ten or more. This chain joins TRBV28 and TRBJ2-7, with TRBD1 matching 8 bases. CDR1 and CDR2 (germline): MDHEN, SYDVKM. V lost 6 bases and J lost 5; bases outside the gene matches: 9. CDR3 length: 14 residues. The CDR3 is CASRPLDRVHEQYF. The CDR3, as DNA: TGTGCCAGCAGACCCTTGGACAGGGTCCACGAGCAGTACTTC.

This clonotype has ten or more counts. The J gene is TRBJ2-7, the V gene TRBV29-1; D may be TRBD1 (6 bases). The V end was cut by 1 base, the J end by 2 bases, with 18 bases between. The germline V gene has CDR1 SQVTM and CDR2 ANQGSEA. This CDR3 spans 16 amino acids. The CDR3 nucleotides are TGCAGCGTTGAAGGCCGGCCAGGGGACGGAACCTACGAGCAGTACTTC. Translated: CSVEGRPGDGTYEQYF.

This clonotype was detected a few times. In DNA form, the CDR3 reads TGTGCCAGTAGTATGTCTAGCGGGAGCGTCTACGAGCAGTACTTC. This encodes CASSMSSGSVYEQYF. This rearrangement joins TRBV19 to TRBJ2-7, with TRBD2 matching 10 bases. This CDR3 contains 15 residues. J was trimmed by 3 bases and V by 3 bases; bases with no gene match: 5. Looked up from germline, CDR1 is LNHDA and CDR2 is SQIVND (reference sequence).

The gene calls are TRBV19 and TRBJ2-7; either TRBD1 or TRBD2 may fit D (5 bases each). V lost 4 bases, J lost 0 bases, and 13 bases lay in between. Germline V gives CDR1 LNHDA, CDR2 SQIVND (reference sequence). The CDR3 contains 15 residues. The CDR3, as DNA: TGTGCCAGTAGTAACCCAGGGAGTCCCTCCTACGAGCAGTACTTC. Its protein product is CASSNPGSPSYEQYF.

This chain connects TRBV10-3 to TRBJ2-3, with D perhaps TRBD2 (7 bases). Trimming stripped 6 bases from V and 5 bases from J, with 21 bases between. The length of the CDR3 is 16 residues. Germline CDR1 ENHRY, CDR2 SYGVKD. The CDR3 protein is CAIRGGLTKSEDTQYF. For the CDR3, the DNA is TGTGCCATCAGGGGGGGGCTTACGAAGAGTGAAGATACGCAGTATTTT.

This clonotype was counted a few times. The rearrangement joins TRBV19 to TRBJ2-5, with 10 bases identical to TRBD1. The V segment lost 5 bases and the J segment 3 bases; nucleotides outside the gene matches: 3. This CDR3 is built from 14 residues. Germline V gene data show CDR1 as LNHDA and CDR2 as SQIVND (reference sequence). The CDR3 region is CASSATGGKETQYF. The CDR3 region has the DNA TGTGCCAGTAGTGCGACAGGGGGCAAAGAGACCCAGTACTTC.

This clonotype came up many times. J is TRBJ2-5 and V is TRBV6-4; TRBD2 aligns across 9 bases. V lost 5 bases to trimming and J lost 5 bases; unmatched junction nucleotides: 9. From germline, CDR1 is MRHNA and CDR2 SNTAGT. The CDR3 covers 15 residues. DNA for the CDR3: TGTGCCAGCAGTTACTTCGCTAGCGGGATGGAGACCCAGTACTTC. Translation: CASSYFASGMETQYF.

This clonotype was detected ten times or more. The V call is TRBV2, the J call TRBJ1-5, with 8 bases identical to TRBD1. The CDR3 contains 15 residues. In germline, CDR1 is SNHLY, CDR2 FYNNEI. Unmatched junction bases numbered 9, after V lost 6 bases and J lost 5 bases. The CDR3 sequence is CASRSRTGTDQPQHF. In nucleotides, the CDR3 is TGTGCCAGCAGGAGTCGGACAGGGACGGATCAGCCCCAGCATTTT.

In this sample, this clonotype turned up many times. The rearrangement uses TRBV28 and TRBJ2-7; 9 bases fit TRBD1. CDR1 MDHEN and CDR2 SYDVKM come from the germline V gene. CDR3 length: 14 amino acids. J gave up 5 bases and V 5 bases, and 7 bases lay outside the gene matches. CDR3 sequence reads: CASSPTGQGHEQYF. The CDR3 region has the DNA TGTGCCAGCAGTCCAACGGGACAGGGACACGAGCAGTACTTC.

The genes are TRBV7-6 and TRBJ1-4, with a tentative D call TRBD1 (6 bases). V shed 5 bases and J shed 10 bases, with 23 bases lying between them. The CDR3 totals 16 residues. CDR1 SGHVS and CDR2 FNYEAQ come from the germline V gene. The CDR3 loop is CASSVRDTAMGGKLFF. The CDR3 coding sequence is TGTGCCAGCAGCGTGAGGGACACCGCAATGGGGGGAAAACTGTTTTTT.

The chain recombines TRBV12-3 or TRBV12-4 with TRBJ2-7; unclear D gene. Trimming left V 6 bases short and J 2 bases short, with 17 bases between. The CDR3 length is 15 residues. The chain's CDR3 is CASSAGRKSTYEQYF. The CDR3 DNA reads as TGTGCCAGCAGCGCCGGTCGTAAGTCTACCTACGAGCAGTACTTC.

Many counts were recorded for this clonotype. The V gene is TRBV3-1, the J gene TRBJ1-4; D is uncertain. V lost 4 bases and J lost 3, with 15 bases in between. This CDR3 contains 16 residues. Germline CDR1 reads LGHDT; CDR2 reads YNNKEL (reference sequence). CDR3 sequence: CASSRTLDPSNEKLFF. CDR3 sequence (DNA): TGTGCCAGCAGCCGAACCTTGGACCCCTCTAATGAAAAACTGTTTTTT. Together with reference TRBV3-1 and TRBJ1-4, the CDR3 gives the full variable domain: DTAVSQTPKYLVTQMGNDKSIKCEQNLGHDTMYWYKQDSKKFLKIMFSYNNKELIINETVPNRFSPKSPDKAHLNLHINSLELGDSAVYFCASSRTLDPSNEKLFFGSGTQLSVL.